The rows below give T cell receptor beta chains drawn from one sample of a study of cytomegalovirus exposure and HLA in healthy donors. Produced via immunoSEQ multiplex PCR; TCRdb's table is partial and in-frame only. The sample has hundreds of thousands of clones; roughly 84% are singletons. The sequenced sample consisted of PBMCs. The receptors derive from a man between 18 and 29 years old in good health and CMV-seropositive. CDR3s include the opening cysteine and the closing phenylalanine or tryptophan. D genes are given only for firm matches. Some rows have no size entry. The others give once, few or many, or a class for an expanded clone.

>-|TRBJ2-3|TRBV30|TRBD2
CAWSDGLAGVLDTQYF
TGTGCCTGGAGTGACGGGCTAGCGGGAGTTTTGGATACGCAGTATTTT
>-|TRBJ2-5|TRBV6-6|TRBD1
CASRPGQVQETQYF
TGTGCCAGCCGCCCAGGACAGGTCCAAGAGACCCAGTACTTC
>-|TRBJ2-7|TRBV11-2|TRBD1
CASSFETGGWTGYEQYF
TGTGCCAGCAGCTTCGAGACAGGGGGTTGGACCGGCTACGAGCAGTACTTC
>-|TRBJ2-7|TRBV9|TRBD1
CASSVEGQTYEQYF
TGTGCCAGCAGCGTAGAGGGACAGACCTACGAGCAGTACTTC
>-|TRBJ2-5|TRBV6-5|-
CASSTRQQETQYF
TGTGCCAGCAGTACTAGGCAACAAGAGACCCAGTACTTC
>-|TRBJ2-3|TRBV7-6|-
CASSLTGADTQYF
TGTGCCAGCAGCTTAACGGGAGCAGATACGCAGTATTTT
>-|TRBJ2-7|TRBV6-6|TRBD2
CASRPPTSGAHEQYF
TGTGCCAGCAGGCCTCCTACTAGCGGGGCCCACGAGCAGTACTTC
>-|TRBJ2-2|TRBV11-3|-
CASSYKSGANTGELFF
TGTGCCAGCAGCTATAAATCGGGGGCTAACACCGGGGAGCTGTTTTTT
>-|TRBJ2-3|TRBV28|-
CASSSRTPDTQYF
TGTGCCAGCAGCTCCCGCACGCCAGATACGCAGTATTTT
>few|TRBJ2-7|TRBV28|-
CASGAHYEQYF
TGTGCCAGCGGGGCCCACTACGAGCAGTACTTC
>-|TRBJ2-1|TRBV5-1|-
CASSHGLSSNEQFF
TGCGCCAGCAGCCACGGACTTTCGTCAAATGAGCAGTTCTTC
>-|TRBJ1-2|TRBV5-1|TRBD1
CASSIPGQGNYGYTF
TGCGCCAGCAGCATACCGGGACAGGGGAACTATGGCTACACCTTC
>-|TRBJ2-5|TRBV5-4|-
CASSYGKETQYF
TGTGCCAGCAGCTATGGGAAAGAGACCCAGTACTTC
>-|TRBJ1-1|TRBV6-6|-
CASSYVGSRSTEAFF
TGTGCCAGCAGTTATGTGGGGTCACGGAGCACTGAAGCTTTCTTT
>-|TRBJ2-1|TRBV9|-
CASSVVGNPTRDEQFF
TGTGCCAGCAGCGTAGTAGGCAATCCCACCCGCGATGAGCAGTTCTTC
>-|TRBJ2-1|TRBV29-1|-
CSVYFLGQFF
TGCAGCGTCTACTTTTTGGGGCAGTTCTTC
>-|TRBJ1-2|TRBV5-8|-
CASSLAVMQDGYTF
TGTGCCAGCAGCTTGGCGGTAATGCAGGACGGCTACACCTTC